This T cell receptor beta chain originates from a study of blood T cell repertoires in COVID-19. In the study overall: Sample material is recorded as cDNA or gDNA derived from T cells, B-cell-depleted T cells, or PBMCs.

The CDR3 is 13 residues long. Germline V gene lookup returns CDR1 SGHNT and CDR2 YENEEA. The V end was cut by 7 bases, the J end by 3 bases, with 12 bases between. Under the authors' procedure: Quantification of nucleated cells was approximated via reference gene primer amplification. Data came from immunoSEQ multiplex PCR; TCRdb stores just in-frame clones and leaves some out. For V, J and clone size, that table is used; D and trimming come from the DNA. The profile shows 150,000 to 180,000 clones, about 85% of them singletons. The chain has TRBV11-3 and TRBJ1-1; D ambiguous. This TCR came from a man aged 55 to 70 with COVID-19, enrolled during active disease. Sequences were obtained from peripheral blood. The CDR3 DNA is TGTGCCAGCACGCGATACAGTTACACTGAAGCTTTCTTT. Its protein is CASTRYSYTEAFF.